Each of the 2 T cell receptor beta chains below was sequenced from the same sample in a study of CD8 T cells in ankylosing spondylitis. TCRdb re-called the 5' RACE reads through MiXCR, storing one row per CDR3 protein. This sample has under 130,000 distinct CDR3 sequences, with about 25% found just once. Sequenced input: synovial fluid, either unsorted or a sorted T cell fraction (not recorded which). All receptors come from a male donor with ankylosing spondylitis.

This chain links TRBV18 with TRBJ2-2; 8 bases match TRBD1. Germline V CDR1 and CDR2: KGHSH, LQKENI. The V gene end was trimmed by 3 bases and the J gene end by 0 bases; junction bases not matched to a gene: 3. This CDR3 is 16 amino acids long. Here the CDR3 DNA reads TGTGCCAGCTCACCCGTGACAGGGGCGAACACCGGGGAGCTGTTTTTT. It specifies CASSPVTGANTGELFF.

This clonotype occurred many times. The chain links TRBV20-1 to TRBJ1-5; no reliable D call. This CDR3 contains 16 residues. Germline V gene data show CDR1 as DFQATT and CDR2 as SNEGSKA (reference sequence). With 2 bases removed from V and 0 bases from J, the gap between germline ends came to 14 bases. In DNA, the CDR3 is TGCAGTGCTAGACGGAGTGGACTTAGTAGCAATCAGCCCCAGCATTTT. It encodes CSARRSGLSSNQPQHF.